Below, 14 T cell receptor beta chains from the same sample are listed, as sequenced in a study of radiation and T cells in renal cell carcinoma. Documented time point: blood 2 weeks post-SBRT. The treatment: 15 Gy SBRT to primary tumor, nephrectomy 4 weeks later. Only in-frame clones appear in the TCRdb table, and some are missing; sequencing was by immunoSEQ multiplex PCR. The profile shows roughly 130,000 clones, 85% to 90% of them singletons. This sample comprised blood, obtained from a patient whose treatment included radiotherapy and nephrectomy. The source is a woman between 70 and 85 years old with renal cell carcinoma.

The rearrangement links TRBV7-2 to TRBJ1-2, with a tentative D call TRBD1 (5 bases). Trimming pared 0 bases from V and 4 bases from J, leaving 15 bases between. The germline gives CDR1 SGHTA, CDR2 FQGNSA. The CDR3 spans 16 residues. DNA of the CDR3: TGTGCCAGCAGCTTAGCGCCGCCGGGTCAGGGCTATGGCTACACCTTC. This translates into CASSLAPPGQGYGYTF. Full variable domain (rest looked up from reference TRBV7-2 and TRBJ1-2): GAGVSQSPSNKVTEKGKDVELRCDPISGHTALYWYRQSLGQGLEFLIYFQGNSAPDKSGLPSDRFSAERTGGSVSTLTIQRTQQEDSAVYLCASSLAPPGQGYGYTFGSGTRLTVV.

V and J are TRBV19 and TRBJ2-7; 7 bases agree with TRBD1. V lost 4 bases to trimming and J lost 4 bases; unmatched junction nucleotides: 10. Germline-derived CDR1 and CDR2 are LNHDA and SQIVND (reference sequence). The CDR3 spans 15 residues. This CDR3 reads CASSSLGQPTYEQYF. DNA for the CDR3: TGTGCCAGTAGTAGCTTGGGACAGCCTACTTACGAGCAGTACTTC.

The chain has TRBV6-1 and TRBJ2-1, with 9 bases identical to TRBD2. The germline CDR1 and CDR2 sequences are MNHNS and SASEGT. The CDR3 contains 16 residues. Germline trimming cut 1 base from V and 4 bases from J; bases unmatched to any gene: 5. The chain's CDR3 is CASSEVAGGLYNEQFF. The CDR3 bases are TGTGCCAGCAGTGAAGTGGCGGGGGGGCTATACAATGAGCAGTTCTTC.

V and J are TRBV9 and TRBJ2-5; D call uncertain. This CDR3 comprises 14 residues. Trimming took off 0 bases at V and 2 bases at J, with 8 bases between the two ends. Per the germline V gene, CDR1 is SGDLS and CDR2 is YYNGEE. CDR3 sequence reads: CASSVEAVQETQYF. The CDR3 region has the DNA TGTGCCAGCAGCGTAGAAGCTGTACAAGAGACCCAGTACTTC.

This chain links TRBV6-5 with TRBJ1-2; 7 bases align to TRBD1. There are 12 residues in the CDR3. CDR1 is MNHEY, CDR2 SVGAGI, per germline. The junction had 9 bases not matched to a gene; V was cut back by 8 bases and J by 9 bases. The CDR3 loop is CASRKTGRRYTF. CDR3 DNA sequence: TGTGCCAGCCGGAAGACAGGGCGGCGCTACACCTTC.

The gene calls are TRBV28 and TRBJ2-7; D ambiguous. The CDR3 consists of 16 residues. From germline, CDR1 is MDHEN and CDR2 SYDVKM. The V gene lost 6 bases and the J gene lost 2 bases, with 20 bases spanning the gap. In DNA, the CDR3 is TGTGCCAGCAGCCCCAGCCCCCCCGTAACCCCCTACGAGCAGTACTTC. It codes for CASSPSPPVTPYEQYF.

V and J are TRBV5-4 and TRBJ1-2; 9 positions match TRBD1. Germline V gene lookup returns CDR1 SGHNT and CDR2 YYREEE (reference sequence). This CDR3 contains 15 residues. V dropped 1 base and J dropped 0; count of bases not matched to a gene: 1. The CDR3 DNA follows: TGTGCCAGCAGCTTGACAGGGGGCGCTAACTATGGCTACACCTTC. Its translation is CASSLTGGANYGYTF.

The genes are TRBV7-8 and TRBJ2-6, with TRBD1 identical over 8 bases. The V gene end was trimmed by 5 bases and the J gene end by 2 bases; junction bases not matched to a gene: 11. This CDR3 has 18 amino acids. CDR1 and CDR2 (germline): SGHVS, FQNEAQ. CDR3 DNA sequence: TGTGCCAGCAGCGCTCTGACAGGGGCGGGCGCTGGGGCCAACGTCCTGACTTTC. It specifies CASSALTGAGAGANVLTF. Filled out from reference TRBV7-8 and TRBJ2-6, the complete variable domain reads GAGVSQSPRYKVAKRGQDVALRCDPISGHVSLFWYQQALGQGPEFLTYFQNEAQLDKSGLPSDRFFAERPEGSVSTLKIQRTQQEDSAVYLCASSALTGAGAGANVLTFGAGSRLTVL.

This sequence joins TRBV5-1 and TRBJ2-7; D gene uncertain. The CDR3 is 12 amino acids. Germline V lookup: CDR1 SGHRS, CDR2 YFSETQ. Trimming removed 3 bases from V and 3 bases from J, with 7 bases in between. The CDR3 DNA reads TGCGCCAGCAGCTATACTCGCTACGAGCAGTACTTC. Translated, it gives CASSYTRYEQYF.

CDR3 sequence reads: CASSSTMTGSNTGELFF. DNA of the CDR3: TGTGCCAGCAGCTCCACAATGACAGGGTCAAACACCGGGGAGCTGTTTTTT. The chain recombines TRBV13 with TRBJ2-2; 7 bases line up with TRBD1. The length of the CDR3 is 17 residues. Germline V gene sequence: CDR1 PRHDT, CDR2 FYEKMQ (reference sequence). V gave up 4 bases and J gave up 2 bases; unmatched junction bases: 10.

The V and J genes are TRBV7-3 and TRBJ1-2; TRBD1 aligns across 8 bases. Trimming cost V 5 bases and J 4 bases; bases outside gene matches: 12. The CDR3 consists of 16 residues. CDR1 and CDR2 (germline): SGHTA, FQGTGA. The CDR3 sequence: CASSPFGRTGIYGYTF. The CDR3 bases are TGTGCCAGCAGCCCCTTCGGGAGGACAGGGATCTATGGCTACACCTTC.

This clone was recorded only once. The CDR3 bases are TGTGCCAGCAGCCGAAGCGGGGGCGGGGAGCTGTTTTTT. This codes for CASSRSGGGELFF. The chain recombines TRBV13 with TRBJ2-2, with 8 bases fitting TRBD2. J lost 7 bases, V lost 5 bases, and 3 bases had no gene match. Germline-derived CDR1 and CDR2 are PRHDT and FYEKMQ (reference sequence). CDR3 length: 13 residues.

This clone has a handful of counts. The chain uses TRBV6-1 and TRBJ1-5, with D maybe TRBD1 (5 bases). Trimming took off 9 bases at V and 4 bases at J, with 13 bases between the two ends. The CDR3 has 13 residues. Germline lookup yields CDR1 MNHNS and CDR2 SASEGT. The CDR3 nucleotides read TGTGCCAGTACGGGGCAGTTTAATCAGCCCCAGCATTTT. Translation: CASTGQFNQPQHF.

The chain has TRBV4-3 and TRBJ2-7, with no clear D. The germline CDR1 and CDR2 sequences are LGHNA and YSLEER. The CDR3 has 14 amino acids. V was trimmed by 1 base and J by 5 bases, leaving 12 bases between them. CDR3 DNA: TGCGCCAGCAGCCAAGTTCATGGCAGGAACGAGCAGTACTTC. This sequence encodes CASSQVHGRNEQYF.